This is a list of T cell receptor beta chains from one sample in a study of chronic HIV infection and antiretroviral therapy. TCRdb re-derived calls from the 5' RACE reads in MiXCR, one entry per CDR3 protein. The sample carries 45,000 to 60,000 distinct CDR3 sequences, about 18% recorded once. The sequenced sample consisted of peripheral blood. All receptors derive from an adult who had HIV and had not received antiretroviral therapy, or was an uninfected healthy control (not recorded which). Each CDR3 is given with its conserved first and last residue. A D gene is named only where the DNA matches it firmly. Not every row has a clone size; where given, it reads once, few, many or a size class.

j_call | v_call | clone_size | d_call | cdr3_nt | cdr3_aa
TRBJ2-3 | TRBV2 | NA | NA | TGTGCCAGCAGTGTTTTCTCAGATACGCAGTATTTT | CASSVFSDTQYF
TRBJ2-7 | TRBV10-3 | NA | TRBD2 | TGTGCCATCAGTTTTTCTCCGGAGCGGGGGTGCGAGCAGTACTTC | CAISFSPERGCEQYF
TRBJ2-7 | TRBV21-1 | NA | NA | TGTGCCAGCAGCAAGGCGTCAGGCAAAGAACCCTACGAGCAGTACTTC | CASSKASGKEPYEQYF
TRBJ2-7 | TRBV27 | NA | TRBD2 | TGTGCCAGCAGTACCACTAGCGGGAGGGCAGAAGAGCAGTACTTC | CASSTTSGRAEEQYF
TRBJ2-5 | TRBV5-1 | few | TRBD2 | TGCGCCAGCAGCGAGGGTAGCGGGAGGTTTGCGGAGACCCAGTACTTC | CASSEGSGRFAETQYF
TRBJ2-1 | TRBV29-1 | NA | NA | TGCAGCGCTTTGAAGGATGGTGGGGCCAGTGAGCAGTTCTTC | CSALKDGGASEQFF
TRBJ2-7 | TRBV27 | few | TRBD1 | TGTGCCAGCAGTTTCTCTGGACAGGGGGGAAGCGGGCTCTCCTACGAGCAGTACTTC | CASSFSGQGGSGLSYEQYF
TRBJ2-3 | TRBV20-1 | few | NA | TGCAGTGCTGTCGGGCCCCGGAGGGCCAACCTCCCAGATACGCAGTATTTT | CSAVGPRRANLPDTQYF
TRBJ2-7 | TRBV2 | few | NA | TGTGCCAGCAGTGGACAGGTCAACCGGAACTTC | CASSGQVNRNF
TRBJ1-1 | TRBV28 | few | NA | TGTGCCAGCAGCCCAGACCGCCGTCCCGCGGGCACTGAAGCTTTCTTT | CASSPDRRPAGTEAFF
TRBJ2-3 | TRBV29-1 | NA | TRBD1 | TGCAGCGTTGACGGCCGACAGGGGGCAGATACGCAGTATTTT | CSVDGRQGADTQYF
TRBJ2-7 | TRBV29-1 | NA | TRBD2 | TGCAGCGCCCGAGCGGGAGGACGCTACGAGCAGTACTTC | CSARAGGRYEQYF
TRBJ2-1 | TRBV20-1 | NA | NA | TGCAGTGCTAGGAACTGGCGGGCCAACAATGAGCAGTTCTTC | CSARNWRANNEQFF
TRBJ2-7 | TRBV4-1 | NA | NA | TGCGCCAGCAGCCAAGAGTTAGGGCGCTCCTACGAGCAGTACTTC | CASSQELGRSYEQYF
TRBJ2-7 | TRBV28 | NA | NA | TGTGCCAGCAGTTTTAGGTGGGAGAGCTCCTACGAGCAGTACTTC | CASSFRWESSYEQYF
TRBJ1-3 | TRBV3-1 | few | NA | TGTGCCAGCAGCTTGGCCTCCGACGGGGCGCGCGGAAACACCATATATTTT | CASSLASDGARGNTIYF
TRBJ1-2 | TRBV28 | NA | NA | TGTGCCAGCAGTTTATCGTCCAGGGGAACCCTTGGCTACACCTTC | CASSLSSRGTLGYTF
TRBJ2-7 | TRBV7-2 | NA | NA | TGTGCCAGCAGCTTAGGTCTTCGATCCTACGAGCAGTACTTC | CASSLGLRSYEQYF
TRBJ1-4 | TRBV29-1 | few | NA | TGCAGCGTTGAACGGGCGGGTAGTAATGAAAAACTGTTTTTT | CSVERAGSNEKLFF
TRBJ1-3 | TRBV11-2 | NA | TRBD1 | TGTGCCAGCAGCCGAGGGGGCATGGGATCTGGAAACACCATATATTTT | CASSRGGMGSGNTIYF
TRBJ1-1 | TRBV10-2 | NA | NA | TGCGCCAGCAGTGAGGTGCAGGGCCGGGCTTTCTTT | CASSEVQGRAFF
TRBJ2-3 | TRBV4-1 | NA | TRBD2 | TGCGCCAGCAGCCAAGATATAACTAGCGGGAGTGCAGATACGCAGTATTTT | CASSQDITSGSADTQYF
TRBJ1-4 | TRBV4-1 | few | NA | TGCGCCAGCAGCCAGGGGCCCACAGTGGCTAATGAAAAACTGTTTTTT | CASSQGPTVANEKLFF
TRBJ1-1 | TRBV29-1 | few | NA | TGCAGCGTTGACAGGGAGGCTTTCTTT | CSVDREAFF
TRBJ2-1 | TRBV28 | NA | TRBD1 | TGTGCCAGCAGTTCGACAGGGATCTCCTACAATGAGCAGTTCTTC | CASSSTGISYNEQFF
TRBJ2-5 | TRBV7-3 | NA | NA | TGTGCCAGCAGCTCATACTTGGGACATGTGGAGACCCAGTACTTC | CASSSYLGHVETQYF
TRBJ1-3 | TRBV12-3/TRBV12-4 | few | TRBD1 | TGTGCCAGCAGTTTTCGACAGGGGGGTGGAAACACCATATATTTT | CASSFRQGGGNTIYF
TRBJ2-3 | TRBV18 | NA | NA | TGTGTCAGCTCACGAGAGCCTTCCACAGATACGCAGTATTTT | CVSSREPSTDTQYF
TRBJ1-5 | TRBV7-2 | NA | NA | TGTGCCAACAGCTTAGATGGCGATAGCAATCAGCCCCAGCATTTT | CANSLDGDSNQPQHF
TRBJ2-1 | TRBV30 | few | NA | TGTGCCTGGAGTGTACGTTTTTCCTGGGAGCAGTTCTTC | CAWSVRFSWEQFF
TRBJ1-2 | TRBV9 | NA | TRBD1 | TGTGCCAGCAGCGTGACAGGGGCGGACTATGGCTACACCTTC | CASSVTGADYGYTF
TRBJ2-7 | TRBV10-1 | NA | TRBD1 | TGCGCCAGCAGTGATAAAGGACAGGGGAACGAGCAGTACTTC | CASSDKGQGNEQYF
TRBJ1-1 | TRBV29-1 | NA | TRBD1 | TGCAGCGTTAGGGGAGGGGGCGCCGGAAACACTGAAGCTTTCTTT | CSVRGGGAGNTEAFF
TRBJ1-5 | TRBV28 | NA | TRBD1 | TGTGCCAGCAGTGTCGTCCAGGGGGCGACCCTAGCGCCCCAGCATTTT | CASSVVQGATLAPQHF
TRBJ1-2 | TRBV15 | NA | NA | TGTGCCACCAGACCCCTAGACAGCGGAACTGGCTACACCTTC | CATRPLDSGTGYTF
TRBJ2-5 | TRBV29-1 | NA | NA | TGCAGCGTCGCCCAGGGGGGGGCTGTTGGAGAGACCCAGTACTTC | CSVAQGGAVGETQYF
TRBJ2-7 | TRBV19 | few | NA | TGTGCCAGTAGTACCCATGCAGGGAATCCCTACGAGCAGTACTTC | CASSTHAGNPYEQYF